Sequencing of this TCR beta chain was carried out in a study of T cell responses to AZD1222 COVID-19 vaccine. Study background: Pooled together were second doses at about 4 or about 12 weeks. The study's findings and limits: Increases in Spike-specific TCR breadth and depth were seen after two AZD1222 doses. Clonal diversity may have been underestimated in mostly white British donors. It was only a handful of AZD1222 recipients who were seropositive at baseline.

Clones were read by immunoSEQ multiplex PCR, and TCRdb kept only the in-frame ones, dropping some. The sample yields around 72,000 clones, around 87% seen once. Germline loops: CDR1 SGHAT, CDR2 FQDESV (reference sequence). The CDR3 length is 14 residues. Unmatched junction bases numbered 5, after V lost 4 bases and J lost 5 bases. A note on this clone: No antigen is known for it.

This chain uses TRBV11-1 with TRBJ1-2; 9 bases are a match to TRBD1. The sample consisted of peripheral blood, taken on day 0 of AZD1222 vaccination. This clonotype was obtained from an adult in good health. The CDR3 loop is CASSSLTGGYGYTF. The CDR3, as DNA: TGTGCCAGCAGCTCGCTGACAGGGGGATATGGCTACACCTTC.